These 21 T cell receptor beta chains were sequenced from one sample in a study of blood T cells in healthy people across ages. For the second PCR, which ran for about 7 to 11 cycles, a sample-barcoded 5' primer and a J-beta primer mix were used. MiXCR was run by TCRdb on the 5' RACE reads, yielding one entry per CDR3 protein. The sample yields approximately 730,000 distinct CDR3 sequences, about 48% seen once. The sequenced sample consisted of blood. The receptors were sampled from a man at least 80 years old in good health.

The chain couples TRBV2 to TRBJ2-7, with D tentatively TRBD2 (5 bases). From germline, CDR1 is SNHLY and CDR2 FYNNEI. V lost 3 bases and J lost 7, with 13 bases in between. This CDR3 region has 13 residues. The CDR3 protein is CASSEWLAREQYF. CDR3 coding DNA: TGTGCCAGCAGTGAGTGGTTAGCGAGGGAGCAGTACTTC.

This clonotype was observed a single time. The chain combines TRBV19 with TRBJ2-4; 9 bases line up with TRBD2. The CDR3 has 14 amino acids. Germline trimming cut 3 bases from V and 13 bases from J; bases unmatched to any gene: 10. The germline gives CDR1 LNHDA, CDR2 SQIVND (reference sequence). This chain's CDR3 is CASSIGGRGNEQYF. The CDR3 coding sequence is TGTGCCAGTAGTATCGGCGGGAGGGGCAATGAGCAGTACTTC.

The genes are TRBV4-1 and TRBJ1-2, with a possible D match to TRBD1 (5 bases). The germline V gene encodes CDR1 MGHRA and CDR2 YSYEKL. The CDR3 runs 16 residues. The V and J ends lost 0 bases and 5 bases respectively, with 16 bases between them. The chain's CDR3 is CASSQERLGAGYGYTF. The CDR3 DNA is TGCGCCAGCAGCCAAGAAAGGCTCGGGGCCGGGTATGGCTACACCTTC.

This clonotype came up a few times. The CDR3 coding sequence is TGTGCCAGCAGCTTGGCCAGGGGGAGTGAGCAGTACTTC. Protein: CASSLARGSEQYF. V gene TRBV7-6 combines with J gene TRBJ2-7; 7 bases map to TRBD1. Germline V lookup: CDR1 SGHVS, CDR2 FNYEAQ. V gave up 3 bases and J gave up 7 bases; unmatched junction bases: 6. The CDR3 is made up of 13 amino acids. Full variable domain (missing parts from reference TRBV7-6 and TRBJ2-7): GAGVSQSPRYKVTKRGQDVALRCDPISGHVSLYWYRQALGQGPEFLTYFNYEAQQDKSGLPNDRFSAERPEGSISTLTIQRTEQRDSAMYRCASSLARGSEQYFGPGTRLTVT.

This chain uses TRBV6-5 with TRBJ1-2; D remains unclear. V was cut by 0 bases and J by 2 bases, with 4 bases left in between. The CDR3 contains 13 residues. Germline V CDR1 and CDR2: MNHEY, SVGAGI. CDR3 coding DNA: TGTGCCAGCAGTTACTCAACAAACTATGGCTACACCTTC. Translated: CASSYSTNYGYTF.

The gene calls are TRBV20-1 and TRBJ1-6; the D is unclear. The CDR3 spans 16 residues. The V end lost 2 bases, the J end lost 8 bases, and 19 bases lay between the germline ends. Germline V gene sequence: CDR1 DFQATT, CDR2 SNEGSKA (reference sequence). The CDR3, as DNA: TGCAGTGCTAGAAGGGTCGACCGGGGTGCGGATTCACCCCTCCACTTT. This translates into CSARRVDRGADSPLHF.

The V gene is TRBV5-6, the J gene TRBJ2-4, with 10 bases lining up with TRBD1. The assigned J gene may be wrong: the sequence end matches TRBJ2-7 better. The germline V gene encodes CDR1 SGHDT and CDR2 YYEEEE. The CDR3 totals 13 residues. As DNA, the CDR3 is TGTGCCAGCTCATGGGACAGGGGTTGCGAGCAGTACTTC. It yields the protein CASSWDRGCEQYF.

CDR3 sequence reads: CASSPRDRGLGYTF. CDR3 DNA: TGTGCCAGCAGTCCCCGGGACAGGGGCCTTGGCTACACCTTC. The chain uses TRBV6-1 and TRBJ1-2; TRBD1 agrees at 10 bases. Germline CDR1 is MNHNS and CDR2 is SASEGT. The CDR3 contains 14 residues. Germline trimming cut 5 bases from V and 7 bases from J; bases unmatched to any gene: 7.

This clonotype came up many times. The chain uses TRBV20-1 and TRBJ1-5; 9 bases align to TRBD1. Per the germline V gene, CDR1 is DFQATT and CDR2 is SNEGSKA (reference sequence). The CDR3 has 18 amino acids. The J segment lost 0 bases and the V segment lost 5 bases, leaving 14 bases of the junction unmatched. The CDR3 spells CSAGGGDRVANSNQPQHF. CDR3 DNA sequence: TGCAGTGCTGGAGGAGGGGACAGGGTGGCGAATAGCAATCAGCCCCAGCATTTT.

DNA of the CDR3: TGTGCCAGCTCACCAGACGGACAGGGTCGTGGAGAGCAGTACTTC. It is translated as CASSPDGQGRGEQYF. V is TRBV18 and J is TRBJ2-5, with 8 positions matching TRBD1. J gave up 11 bases and V 2 bases, and 13 bases lay outside the gene matches. Germline V lookup: CDR1 KGHSH, CDR2 LQKENI. CDR3 length: 15 residues.

The gene calls are TRBV6-1 and TRBJ2-7; 10 bases align to TRBD1. The last part of the DNA fits TRBJ2-5 better; the J call may be wrong. The germline gives CDR1 MNHNS, CDR2 SASEGT. This CDR3 contains 15 residues. CDR3 nucleotides: TGTGCCAGCACCGAGGGACAGGGGTGGATGGAGACCCAGTACTTC. Its protein is CASTEGQGWMETQYF.

The chain carries TRBV9 and TRBJ2-1, with D hard to call. Trimming took 2 bases from V and 8 from J, leaving 11 bases between them. The CDR3 totals 13 residues. CDR1 is SGDLS and CDR2 is YYNGEE in the germline V gene. The CDR3 sequence: CASSVDQTYEQFF. The CDR3 coding sequence is TGTGCCAGCAGCGTCGACCAGACTTATGAGCAGTTCTTC.

The CDR3 reads CASQRDSLSDTQYF. Written as DNA, the CDR3 is TGCGCCAGCCAAAGGGATAGCTTATCAGATACGCAGTATTTT. The V and J genes are TRBV5-1 and TRBJ2-3; no definite D call. The V and J ends lost 7 bases and 4 bases respectively, with 16 bases between them. CDR1 is SGHRS, CDR2 YFSETQ, per germline. The CDR3 totals 14 residues.

V gene TRBV21-1 combines with J gene TRBJ1-4; TRBD1 is taken as the D call from the table, unchecked against the DNA. TRBV21-1 is a listed pseudogene. This CDR3 spans 15 amino acids. The CDR3 here is CASSKERGGDEKLFF. In DNA form, the CDR3 reads TGTGCCAGCAGCAAGGAAAGGGGGGGCGATGAAAAACTGTTTTTT.

This clonotype was seen only a few times. The J gene is TRBJ2-6, the V gene TRBV4-2; no clear D. CDR1 and CDR2 from the germline V gene are LGHNA and YNFKEQ. Deletions cut 1 base from V and 0 bases from J, with 10 bases between. This CDR3 is built from 17 residues. CDR3 amino acids: CASSQAPSGSGANVLTF. DNA for the CDR3: TGTGCCAGCAGCCAAGCTCCGTCCGGCTCTGGGGCCAACGTCCTGACTTTC.

At least ten counts were recorded for this clonotype. The CDR3 DNA sequence: TGCAGTGCCTCCCCAGATACGCAGTATTTT. Protein sequence: CSASPDTQYF. The V call is TRBV20-1, the J call TRBJ2-3, with D hard to call. The CDR3 runs 10 residues. CDR1 DFQATT and CDR2 SNEGSKA come from the germline V gene (reference sequence). The V end lost 6 bases, the J end lost 4 bases, and 5 bases lay between the germline ends.

This clonotype showed up just a few times. The chain couples TRBV7-2 to TRBJ2-7, with D maybe TRBD1 (6 bases). V was trimmed by 2 bases and J by 3 bases, leaving 11 bases between them. Germline assignment: CDR1 SGHTA and CDR2 FQGNSA. This CDR3 spans 14 amino acids. The CDR3 reads CASSLTVRGYEQYF. The CDR3 region has the DNA TGTGCCAGCAGCTTAACGGTCAGGGGCTACGAGCAGTACTTC.

The chain carries TRBV6-1 and TRBJ2-3; tentatively, D is TRBD1 (6 bases). This CDR3 spans 16 amino acids. Germline V gives CDR1 MNHNS, CDR2 SASEGT. V lost 4 bases and J 5 bases, leaving 19 bases between the germline ends. CDR3 in amino acids: CASSALTGPLGDTQYF. CDR3 in DNA: TGTGCCAGCAGTGCGTTGACAGGTCCCCTGGGAGATACGCAGTATTTT.

V gene TRBV28 combines with J gene TRBJ2-4, with D unclear. The V gene's germline CDR1 is MDHEN and CDR2 SYDVKM. Trimming stripped 2 bases from V and 13 bases from J, with 9 bases between. This CDR3 is built from 11 residues. As DNA, the CDR3 is TGTGCCAGCAGTTTAGCAGCTGGGCAGTACTTC. The encoded protein is CASSLAAGQYF.

The table lists this clonotype with a few counts. This rearrangement joins TRBV6-6 to TRBJ1-2, with TRBD1 matching over 8 bases. The J segment lost 6 bases and the V segment lost 6 bases, leaving 18 bases of the junction unmatched. This CDR3 region has 17 residues. CDR1 and CDR2 (germline): MNHNY, SVGAGI (reference sequence). CDR3 sequence (DNA): TGTGCCAGCAGCCAAACCCCCGGGGCAGGGGGCACAGATGGCTACACCTTC. Its protein product is CASSQTPGAGGTDGYTF.

The V gene is TRBV28, the J gene TRBJ1-5; no firm D call. Germline assignment: CDR1 MDHEN and CDR2 SYDVKM. V lost 7 bases, J lost 2 bases, and 6 bases lay in between. This CDR3 is built from 12 residues. Written as DNA, the CDR3 is TGTGCCAGCATGAAGGGCAATCAGCCCCAGCATTTT. Translated: CASMKGNQPQHF.